The 7 T cell receptor beta chains presented below share a single source sample, sequenced in a study of Graves' ophthalmopathy and Graves' hyperthyroidism. TCR beta CDR3 amplification used RNA transcripts. Investigators did first-round RT-PCR with HTBI primers, then second-round multiplex PCR. TCRdb re-called the multiplex PCR reads through MiXCR, storing one row per CDR3 protein. The data contain 300,000 to 400,000 distinct CDR3 sequences, approximately 18% of them seen just once; the ten biggest clones take up 2.4%. Sequenced: peripheral blood. Receptors originate from an adult woman with stable Graves' hyperthyroidism.

Ten or more counts support this clonotype. The chain is built from TRBV4-2 and TRBJ2-2, with D possibly TRBD2 on 6 matching bases. Germline CDR1 is LGHNA and CDR2 is YNFKEQ. This CDR3 contains 14 residues. Deletions cut 4 bases from V and 6 bases from J, with 12 bases between. CDR3 DNA: TGTGCCAGCAGCCGAAACGGGGAGGCCGGGGAGCTGTTTTTT. Amino acids: CASSRNGEAGELFF.

For the CDR3, the DNA is TGCGCCAGCAGCAAGACTAGCGGGTCACACACCGGGGAGCTGTTTTTT. It yields the protein CASSKTSGSHTGELFF. J is TRBJ2-2 and V is TRBV5-1; the match to TRBD2 covers 10 bases. V shed 4 bases and J 3 bases; nucleotides not matched to a gene: 6. The CDR3 covers 16 residues. CDR1 and CDR2 from the germline V gene are SGHRS and YFSETQ.

This clonotype was counted at least ten times. The chain has TRBV6-5 and TRBJ2-2; a weak D match, TRBD2 (5 bases). This CDR3 spans 15 amino acids. V gave up 2 bases and J gave up 6 bases, with 13 bases separating them. Germline V gene data show CDR1 as MNHEY and CDR2 as SVGAGI. The CDR3 loop is CASSYEGLLPGELFF. The CDR3 DNA reads as TGTGCCAGCAGTTACGAGGGTCTTTTGCCCGGGGAGCTGTTTTTT.

This clonotype was detected many times. This sequence joins TRBV12-3 or TRBV12-4 and TRBJ2-7; 9 bases map to TRBD2. J lost 3 bases, V lost 8 bases, and 5 bases had no gene match. The length of the CDR3 is 13 residues. The CDR3: CASGGSGSYEQYF. CDR3 coding DNA: TGTGCCAGCGGGGGTAGCGGGAGCTACGAGCAGTACTTC.

This clonotype appeared many times. The chain recombines TRBV6-2 or TRBV6-3 with TRBJ1-5, with unresolved D. V dropped 2 bases and J dropped 7 bases, with 6 bases sitting between them. Germline V gives CDR1 MNHEY, CDR2 SVGEGT. This CDR3 comprises 12 residues. The DNA for the CDR3 is TGTGCCAGCAGTTACGCGAGCCAGCCCCAGCATTTT. This gives the protein CASSYASQPQHF.

The table lists this clonotype with many counts. The V call is TRBV29-1, the J call TRBJ2-7, with D perhaps TRBD1 (6 bases). Germline V gene data show CDR1 as SQVTM and CDR2 as ANQGSEA. CDR3 length: 13 amino acids. The V end lost 2 bases, the J end lost 0 bases, and 8 bases lay between the germline ends. The CDR3 nucleotides read TGCAGCGTTGAACGGACAGACTCCTACGAGCAGTACTTC. This codes for CSVERTDSYEQYF.

In its sample, this clonotype was seen many times. The chain uses TRBV4-2 and TRBJ2-4, with 9 bases aligning to TRBD1. Trimming at V came to 5 bases and at J to 6 bases, leaving 11 bases not matched to a gene. CDR1 is LGHNA and CDR2 is YNFKEQ in the germline V gene. The CDR3 runs to 16 residues. As DNA, the CDR3 is TGTGCCAGCAGCTTAGCCGGACAGGGGTCTGCAAACATTCAGTACTTC. Its translation is CASSLAGQGSANIQYF.